This T cell receptor (beta chain) originates from a study of vaccination and CD4 T cells after COVID-19. Cultured CD4+ T-cell DNA underwent Oncomine TCR Beta short-read sequencing. TCRdb re-analysed the PCR reads in MiXCR, keeping a single row per CDR3 protein. The sample consists of under 20,000 distinct CDR3 sequences, roughly 70% of them appearing once. V lost 5 bases to trimming and J lost 2 bases; unmatched junction nucleotides: 22. CDR1 and CDR2 from the germline V gene are SGHTA and FQGNSA. The CDR3 totals 20 residues. Noted treatment: approximately nine-day PBMC culture with coronavirus spike peptide pools or control peptides (ViraFEST assay). Concerning this clonotype itself: No antigen is known for it.

This chain links TRBV7-2 with TRBJ1-2, with TRBD1 matching over 8 bases. Material: CD4+ T cells from blood, cultured in vitro. This TCR was recovered from a human donor who had recovered from COVID-19. CDR3 nucleotides: TGTGCCAGCAGCAACCCCCCGTTCCTCCGGACAGGGACTAGCAACTATGGCTACACCTTC. This sequence encodes CASSNPPFLRTGTSNYGYTF.